This T cell receptor beta chain emerged from a study of cytomegalovirus exposure and HLA in healthy donors. About the research overall: Previous work identified 95 million to 120 million unique TCR beta sequences from around 180 million T cells.

In regard to this clone: Its antigen is not known.

After removal of 2 bases from V and 3 bases from J, the junction contained 4 bases not matched to a gene. The CDR3 is 14 residues long. The germline CDR1 and CDR2 sequences are SGHVS and FNYEAQ. The study, taken as a whole, reports: In vitro experiments confirmed that three CMV-associated chains were specific for CMV antigens.

The PCR contained 60 Vbeta and 13 Jbeta primers. The table came from immunoSEQ multiplex PCR; TCRdb's copy has only in-frame clones and leaves some out. The sample yields over 150,000 clones, roughly 80% seen once. The gene calls are TRBV7-6 and TRBJ2-7, with 7 bases that match TRBD2. Sequencing input: PBMCs. The TCR comes from a male donor in good health and CMV-seronegative. The chain's CDR3 is CASSLQTGGYEQYF. The CDR3 region has the DNA TGTGCCAGCAGCTTACAGACGGGGGGCTACGAGCAGTACTTC.